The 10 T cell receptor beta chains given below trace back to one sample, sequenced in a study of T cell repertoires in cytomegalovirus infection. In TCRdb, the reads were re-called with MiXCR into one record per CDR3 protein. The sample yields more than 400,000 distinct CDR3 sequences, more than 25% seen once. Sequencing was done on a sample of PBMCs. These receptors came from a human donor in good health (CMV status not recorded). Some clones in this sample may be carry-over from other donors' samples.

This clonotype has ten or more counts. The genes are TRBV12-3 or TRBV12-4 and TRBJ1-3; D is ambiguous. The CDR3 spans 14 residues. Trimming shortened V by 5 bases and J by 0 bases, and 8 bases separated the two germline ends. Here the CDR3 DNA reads TGTGCCAGCAGTGGCGAACTCTCTGGAAACACCATATATTTT. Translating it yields CASSGELSGNTIYF.

Here the CDR3 reads CASSSQGRPYEQYF. The CDR3 bases are TGTGCCAGCAGTTCCCAGGGACGCCCGTACGAGCAGTACTTC. The chain is built from TRBV6-5 and TRBJ2-7, with D perhaps given as TRBD1 or TRBD2 (5 bases each). The CDR3 is 14 amino acids. Looked up from germline, CDR1 is MNHEY and CDR2 is SVGAGI. Trimming cost V 4 bases and J 4 bases, with 14 bases left between them.

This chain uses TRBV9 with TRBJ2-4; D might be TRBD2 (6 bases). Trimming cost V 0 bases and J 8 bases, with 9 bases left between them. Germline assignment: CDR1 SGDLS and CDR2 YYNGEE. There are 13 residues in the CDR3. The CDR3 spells CASSVDGEDIQYF. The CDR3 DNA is TGTGCCAGCAGCGTAGATGGGGAGGACATTCAGTACTTC.

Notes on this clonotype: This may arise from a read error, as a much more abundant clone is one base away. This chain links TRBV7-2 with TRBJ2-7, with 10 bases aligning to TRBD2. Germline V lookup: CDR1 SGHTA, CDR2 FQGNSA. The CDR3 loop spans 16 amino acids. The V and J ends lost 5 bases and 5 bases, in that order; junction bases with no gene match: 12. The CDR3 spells CASSTSGTAGRNEQYF. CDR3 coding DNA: TGTGCCAGCAGCACTAGCGGGACTGCGGGACGGAACGAGCAGTACTTC.

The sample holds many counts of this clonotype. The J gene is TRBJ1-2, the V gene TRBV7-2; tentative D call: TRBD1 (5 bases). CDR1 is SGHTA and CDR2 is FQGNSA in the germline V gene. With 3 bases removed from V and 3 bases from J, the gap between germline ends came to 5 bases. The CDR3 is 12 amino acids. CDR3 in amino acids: CASSFRDYGYTF. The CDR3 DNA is TGTGCCAGCAGCTTCAGGGACTATGGCTACACCTTC.

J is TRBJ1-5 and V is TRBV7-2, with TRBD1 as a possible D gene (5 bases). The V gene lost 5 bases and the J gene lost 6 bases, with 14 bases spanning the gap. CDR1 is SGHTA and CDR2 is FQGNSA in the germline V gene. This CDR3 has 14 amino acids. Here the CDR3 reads CASSARAGSQPQHF. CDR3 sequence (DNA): TGTGCCAGCAGCGCCCGGGCAGGGAGTCAGCCCCAGCATTTT.

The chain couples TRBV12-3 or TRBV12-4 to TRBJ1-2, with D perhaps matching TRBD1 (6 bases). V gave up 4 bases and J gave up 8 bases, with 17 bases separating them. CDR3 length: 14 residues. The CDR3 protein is CASSSGQSPSGYTF. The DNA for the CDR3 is TGTGCCAGCAGTTCTGGACAGTCTCCCAGCGGCTACACCTTC.

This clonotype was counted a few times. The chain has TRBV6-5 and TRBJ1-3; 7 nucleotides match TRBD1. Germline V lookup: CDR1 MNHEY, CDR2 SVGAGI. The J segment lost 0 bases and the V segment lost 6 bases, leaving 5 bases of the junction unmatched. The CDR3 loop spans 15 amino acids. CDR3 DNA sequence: TGTGCCAGCAGACTGACAGGGCACTCTGGAAACACCATATATTTT. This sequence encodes CASRLTGHSGNTIYF.

This CDR3 is CASRPSTGSYNEQFF. The CDR3 coding sequence is TGTGCCAGCAGACCAAGCACAGGTTCCTACAATGAGCAGTTCTTC. V and J are TRBV2 and TRBJ2-1; maybe TRBD1 (5 bases). The germline V gene has CDR1 SNHLY and CDR2 FYNNEI. CDR3 length: 15 amino acids. V was pared by 6 bases and J by 1 base, with 13 bases between.

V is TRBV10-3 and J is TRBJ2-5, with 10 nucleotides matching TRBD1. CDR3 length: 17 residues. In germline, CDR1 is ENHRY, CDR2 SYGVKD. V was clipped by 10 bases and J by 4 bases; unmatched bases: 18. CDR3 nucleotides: TGTGCCAGCAGAGAGAGGGGACAGGGGCTCTTGGGAGAGACCCAGTACTTC. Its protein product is CASRERGQGLLGETQYF.